A selection of T cell receptor beta chains follows, all from one sample in a study of blood T cell repertoires in COVID-19. Method: immunoSEQ multiplex PCR; TCRdb's copy keeps in-frame clones and lacks some. The sample comprises approximately 240,000 clones, around 80% of which are singletons, and roughly 4% rests with the top ten. Sequencing was performed on peripheral blood. These receptors were collected from a woman in her 40s with active or convalescent COVID-19. The CDR3 runs from the conserved cysteine through the conserved F or W. A D gene is named only where the DNA matches it firmly. A row's size may be missing; if present it is once, few, many or a size class.

J,V,D,size,DNA,CDR3
TRBJ1-1,TRBV9,.,.,TGTGCCAGCAGCGTAGACGGGGGTGGGTACACTGAAGCTTTCTTT,CASSVDGGGYTEAFF
TRBJ1-2,TRBV19,TRBD1,.,TGTGCCAGTAGTATAGTTCCAGGGGGCCTGGCCTTCTATGGCTACACCTTC,CASSIVPGGLAFYGYTF
TRBJ1-4,TRBV28,.,.,TGTGCCAGCAGTTTTGCTGGGGGCGTGGGGGAGGAAAAACTGTTTTTT,CASSFAGGVGEEKLFF
TRBJ2-7,TRBV23-1,TRBD1,once,TGCGCCAGCACCCCTCTTATCGCAGGGGGACCCTACGAGCAGTACTTC,CASTPLIAGGPYEQYF
TRBJ2-1,TRBV7-9,.,.,TGTGCCAGCAGCTCCGCTAGCTATAATGAGCAGTTCTTC,CASSSASYNEQFF
TRBJ1-4,TRBV28,TRBD1,few,TGTGCCAGCAGTTTATCAGGGACAGGGGTTGAAAAACTGTTTTTT,CASSLSGTGVEKLFF
TRBJ2-3,TRBV28,.,once,TGTGCCACCCTATCTTCTCGCAATACGCAGTATTTT,CATLSSRNTQYF
TRBJ2-2,TRBV5-1,.,.,TGCGCCAGCAGCTTGGACATTTCGAACACCGGGGAGCTGTTTTTT,CASSLDISNTGELFF
TRBJ2-3,TRBV28,.,.,TGTGCCAGCAGTTTCGGCGGGTCCTCAGATACGCAGTATTTT,CASSFGGSSDTQYF
TRBJ1-1,TRBV11-2,TRBD1,.,TGTGCCAGCAGCTTATCACAGGGGGTAGGAGCTTTCTTT,CASSLSQGVGAFF
TRBJ1-1,TRBV19,TRBD1,.,TGTGCCAGTAGTGTTCGACAGGGCACTGAAGCTTTCTTT,CASSVRQGTEAFF
TRBJ1-2,TRBV28,.,.,TGTGCCAGCACCAAAAGGGGGGGTAACTATGGCTACACCTTC,CASTKRGGNYGYTF
TRBJ1-5,TRBV28,.,.,TGTGCCAGCAGCCCCATCAGGGTCGCAGCGAATCAGCCCCAGCATTTT,CASSPIRVAANQPQHF
TRBJ1-1,TRBV5-5,.,.,TGTGCCAGCAGCTCGACCAGGGGAATTGGCACTGAAGCTTTCTTT,CASSSTRGIGTEAFF
TRBJ1-1,TRBV19,TRBD1,.,TGTGCCAGTAGTAAACAGGGGGGGAACACTGAAGCTTTCTTT,CASSKQGGNTEAFF
TRBJ1-2,TRBV6-5,TRBD1,.,TGTGCCAGCGGGGACAGGATAGGTGGCTACACCTTC,CASGDRIGGYTF
TRBJ2-3,TRBV30,TRBD2,.,TGTGCCTGGAGTGTACTTACTAGCGGGGAGCAGTATTTT,CAWSVLTSGEQYF
TRBJ1-2,TRBV28,TRBD1,.,TGTGCCAGCAGTCACAGGGGCGGCTACACCTTC,CASSHRGGYTF
TRBJ1-4,TRBV7-9,.,once,TGTGCCAGCAGTCTCAGGGTTGTTGGTGAAAAACTGTTTTTT,CASSLRVVGEKLFF
TRBJ2-5,TRBV7-3,.,.,TGTGCCAGCAGCTCCGACAGACAAGAGACCCAGTACTTC,CASSSDRQETQYF
TRBJ1-2,TRBV6-5,.,.,TGTGCCAGCACCTATCAAGGCGGAGGCTATGGCTACACCTTC,CASTYQGGGYGYTF
TRBJ1-1,TRBV11-1,TRBD1,.,TGTGCCAGCAGCTTAGACAGGGGTACAGCTTTCTTT,CASSLDRGTAFF
TRBJ1-2,TRBV19,TRBD1,.,TGTGCCAGTAACACCGGGACAGGGGGCTCCTCTCAGTATGGCTACACCTTC,CASNTGTGGSSQYGYTF
TRBJ1-6,TRBV5-4,.,.,TGTGCCAGCAGCTTGAACAGTGGCTCACCCCTCCACTTT,CASSLNSGSPLHF
TRBJ2-2,TRBV11-2,.,.,TGTGCCAGCAGCTTAGGAGCCACGAACACCGGGGAGCTGTTTTTT,CASSLGATNTGELFF
TRBJ2-7,TRBV23-1,.,.,TGCGCCAGCACAGGACTTTTTTTGTACGAGCAGTACTTC,CASTGLFLYEQYF
TRBJ1-4,TRBV12-3/TRBV12-4,.,few,TGTGCCAGCAGTTTAAGTAGGGGCGGAAAACTGTTTTTT,CASSLSRGGKLFF
TRBJ2-7,TRBV9,TRBD2,.,TGTGCCAGCTCAAAGGGAGGGGACGAGCAGTACTTC,CASSKGGDEQYF
TRBJ1-2,TRBV9,TRBD1,once,TGTGCCAGCAGCGTCATTCGGGACAGGGGGCTGGACTATGGCTACACCTTC,CASSVIRDRGLDYGYTF
TRBJ2-1,TRBV27,TRBD2,once,TGTGCCAGCATTGGGAGGGTCGACAATGAGCAGTTCTTC,CASIGRVDNEQFF
TRBJ1-2,TRBV27,TRBD1,.,TGTGCCAGCAGTGAAAGGGACAGGGACTATGGCTACACCTTC,CASSERDRDYGYTF
TRBJ2-6,TRBV9,.,.,TGTGCCAGCAGCTCAAGCCCCTCTGGGGCCAACGTCCTGACTTTC,CASSSSPSGANVLTF
TRBJ1-2,TRBV6-5,.,.,TGTGCCAGCAGCCGGACAAAAAACTATGGCTACACCTTC,CASSRTKNYGYTF
TRBJ2-4,TRBV15,.,.,TGTGCCACCAGCAGACACCGGGACACTCAGTACTTC,CATSRHRDTQYF
TRBJ1-6,TRBV5-1,.,.,TGCGCCAGCAGCCGGGACGGGAGCTCCTATAATTCACCCCTCCACTTT,CASSRDGSSYNSPLHF
TRBJ2-1,TRBV4-1,.,.,TGCGCCAGCAGCCAAGATAGTGAGCAGTTCTTC,CASSQDSEQFF
TRBJ1-2,TRBV28,.,.,TGTGCCAGCAGTGCTTTCGCTTTCAGGTTCTCCGACGACTATGGCTACACCTTC,CASSAFAFRFSDDYGYTF
TRBJ2-2,TRBV11-3,.,.,TGTGCCAGCAGCCCCACCGGGGGGCGGACCGGGGAGCTGTTTTTT,CASSPTGGRTGELFF
TRBJ2-4,TRBV11-2,.,once,TGTGCCAGCAGCGTCCAGGGTCAACTAGCCAAAAACATTCAGTACTTC,CASSVQGQLAKNIQYF
TRBJ1-2,TRBV5-1,.,.,TGCGCCAGCAGCTTCGAGGGCACGGCTAGCTATGGCTACACCTTC,CASSFEGTASYGYTF
TRBJ2-3,TRBV7-3,TRBD2,.,TGTGCCAGCAGCCAGACTAGCGGGGGGGCGGATACGCAGTATTTT,CASSQTSGGADTQYF
TRBJ2-7,TRBV3-1/TRBV3-2,.,.,TGTGCCAGCAGCCGGGCCCTCTCCTACGAGCAGTACTTC,CASSRALSYEQYF
TRBJ2-3,TRBV3-1/TRBV3-2,TRBD1,.,TGTGCCAGCAGGGGGGGACAGGGTGGACCAGATACGCAGTATTTT,CASRGGQGGPDTQYF
TRBJ1-2,TRBV5-1,TRBD1,few,TGCGCCAGCAGCCCCGATACAGGGGTGCACTATGGCTACACCTTC,CASSPDTGVHYGYTF
TRBJ1-6,TRBV27,.,.,TGTGCCAGTTCAGTACGATCCTATAATTCACCCCTCCACTTT,CASSVRSYNSPLHF
TRBJ1-6,TRBV6-1,.,once,TGTGCCAGCAGTGAAGACGGTACAGGGATTTTCTCCTATAATTCACCCCTCCACTTT,CASSEDGTGIFSYNSPLHF
TRBJ1-5,TRBV21-1,.,once,TGTGCCAGCAGCAAAAACGCCGACAGGGAGGTCAATCAGCCCCAGCATTTT,CASSKNADREVNQPQHF
TRBJ1-2,TRBV30,TRBD1,.,TGTGCCTGGAGTAACAGGGGGCTGGGCGGCTACACCTTC,CAWSNRGLGGYTF
TRBJ2-1,TRBV9,TRBD2,.,TGTGCCAGCAGCGTAGGGTCGGGGGGGCTCAATGAGCAGTTCTTC,CASSVGSGGLNEQFF